The TCR beta chain under discussion was sequenced for a study of blood T cell repertoires in COVID-19. Germline V gene sequence: CDR1 LGHDT, CDR2 YNNKEL (reference sequence). There are 14 residues in the CDR3. V was cut by 7 bases and J by 6 bases, with 18 bases left in between. Sequenced by immunoSEQ multiplex PCR; TCRdb stores in-frame clones only, minus some. The top ten hold approximately 5% of the sample, which has more than 300,000 clones, roughly nine tenths seen once. Sequences were obtained from PBMCs or T cells enriched from blood (not recorded which). This TCR derives from a woman aged 25 to 39 who had recovered from COVID-19. The rearrangement uses TRBV3-1 (or the pseudogene TRBV3-2) and TRBJ2-5; a possible D gene is TRBD1 (5 bases). CDR3 nucleotide sequence: TGTGCCAGCACGTTTTTCGGCAGGGCCCAGACCCAGTACTTC. Protein product: CASTFFGRAQTQYF.